This T cell receptor beta chain was recorded in a study of Graves' ophthalmopathy and Graves' hyperthyroidism. Per germline, CDR1 SEHNR and CDR2 FQNEAQ (reference sequence). With 2 bases removed from V and 5 bases from J, the gap between germline ends came to 10 bases. The CDR3 is 13 amino acids. RNA transcripts were the template, and TCR beta CDR3 regions were amplified from them. RT-PCR was first run with HTBI primers, then multiplex PCR in a second round. TCRdb processed the multiplex PCR reads anew with MiXCR; each CDR3 protein has one entry. Of about 550,000 distinct CDR3 sequences listed, just under 40% are singletons. This clonotype was detected ten times or more.

Sequenced sample: peripheral blood or thyroid tissue (not recorded which). The TCR was taken from an adult man with Graves' hyperthyroidism. The chain has TRBV7-9 and TRBJ2-7; D unclear. The CDR3 DNA is TGTGCCAGCAGCTTATCAGGTCTGGACGAGCAGTACTTC. Amino acid sequence: CASSLSGLDEQYF.